This is a list of T cell receptor beta chains from one sample in a study of shared clonotypes between healthy human individuals. Generated by immunoSEQ multiplex PCR, the TCRdb table keeps only in-frame clones and is missing some. The sample yields 2 million to 3 million clones, approximately 93% seen once. Sequenced sample: naive CD4+ T cells from PBMCs. The receptor source for this set is a young man in good health. Some clones in this sample may be carry-over from other donors' samples. Both conserved end residues are part of each CDR3. Each record gives: J gene, clone size, CDR3 length, D gene, V gene, CDR3 DNA, CDR3 protein. The D gene is left open where the match is weak. Clone size is not always given. Where it is, it says once, few, many or a class for expanded clones.

J: TRBJ2-5; size: .; length: 12; D: .; V: TRBV5-1; DNA: TGCGCCAGCAGCTTGAATCAAGAGACCCAGTACTTC; CDR3: CASSLNQETQYF
J: TRBJ2-7; size: .; length: 12; D: .; V: TRBV29-1; DNA: TGCAGCGTGCGTCCGGCCTCCTACGAGCAGTACTTC; CDR3: CSVRPASYEQYF
J: TRBJ2-1; size: .; length: 19; D: TRBD2; V: TRBV7-9; DNA: TGTGCCAGCAGCTTTGGTATCTGGGAAGTAGCGGGAAGGGGGGGTGAGCAGTTCTTC; CDR3: CASSFGIWEVAGRGGEQFF
J: TRBJ1-2; size: .; length: 17; D: .; V: TRBV11-3; DNA: TGTGCCAGCAGCTTATCGGCTATGGGGGGCGTAGACTATGGCTACACCTTC; CDR3: CASSLSAMGGVDYGYTF
J: TRBJ1-1; size: .; length: 16; D: TRBD1; V: TRBV10-3; DNA: TGTGCCATCAGTGAGTCATACAGGGGGCCTTTAACTGAAGCTTTCTTT; CDR3: CAISESYRGPLTEAFF
J: TRBJ1-1; size: .; length: 14; D: .; V: TRBV14; DNA: TGTGCCAGCAGCCAATACGGACGGTCCACTGAAGCTTTCTTT; CDR3: CASSQYGRSTEAFF
J: TRBJ2-7; size: .; length: 16; D: TRBD2; V: TRBV5-1; DNA: TGCGCCAGCAGCTTGGCGGCTAGCGGGACCTCCTACGAGCAGTACTTC; CDR3: CASSLAASGTSYEQYF
J: TRBJ2-7; size: .; length: 18; D: TRBD2; V: TRBV5-1; DNA: TGCGCCAGCAGCTTAGAAAAAAACAAACTAGCGGTCCCGGGAGAGCAGTACTTC; CDR3: CASSLEKNKLAVPGEQYF
J: TRBJ1-4; size: few; length: 12; D: .; V: TRBV10-3; DNA: TGTGCCATCGGGCAATCTAATGAAAAACTGTTTTTT; CDR3: CAIGQSNEKLFF
J: TRBJ1-2; size: .; length: 15; D: TRBD1; V: TRBV6-5; DNA: TGTGCCAGCAGTTACGTGGGGACAGGGAACTATGGCTACACCTTC; CDR3: CASSYVGTGNYGYTF
J: TRBJ1-4; size: .; length: 16; D: .; V: TRBV7-2; DNA: TGTGCCAGCAGCCCTACCAGGACAAACACCCATGAAAAACTGTTTTTT; CDR3: CASSPTRTNTHEKLFF
J: TRBJ2-1; size: .; length: 18; D: .; V: TRBV5-1; DNA: TGCGCCAGCAGCACGCCGCCCGGTTTGCGGAATATCTACAATGAGCAGTTCTTC; CDR3: CASSTPPGLRNIYNEQFF
J: TRBJ2-7; size: .; length: 14; D: .; V: TRBV7-2; DNA: TGTGCCAGCAGAACCGTCGGAGGGTACGACGAGCAGTACTTC; CDR3: CASRTVGGYDEQYF
J: TRBJ2-3; size: .; length: 14; D: .; V: TRBV6-1; DNA: TGTGCCAGCAGTGACGTGGGGCGCATAGATACGCAGTATTTT; CDR3: CASSDVGRIDTQYF
J: TRBJ2-5; size: .; length: 14; D: TRBD1; V: TRBV5-1; DNA: TGCGCCAGCAGCGTACAGGGGAGTGTCGAGACCCAGTACTTC; CDR3: CASSVQGSVETQYF
J: TRBJ2-5; size: .; length: 17; D: TRBD2; V: TRBV18; DNA: TGTGCCAGCTCACCAAATGAGGGGAGGGTGAACCAAGAGACCCAGTACTTC; CDR3: CASSPNEGRVNQETQYF
J: TRBJ2-3; size: .; length: 12; D: .; V: TRBV28; DNA: TGTGCCAGCAGGTCTGGGCCAGATACGCAGTATTTT; CDR3: CASRSGPDTQYF
J: TRBJ1-6; size: .; length: 15; D: TRBD1; V: TRBV10-3; DNA: TGTGCCATCAGTGAGTTGGACAGGGGAAACTCACCCCTCCACTTT; CDR3: CAISELDRGNSPLHF
J: TRBJ2-5; size: once; length: 15; D: TRBD2; V: TRBV4-3; DNA: TGCGCCAGCAGCCAACTACTAGCGGACCCCAAGACCCAGTACTTC; CDR3: CASSQLLADPKTQYF
J: TRBJ1-2; size: .; length: 16; D: .; V: TRBV7-9; DNA: TGTGCCAGCAGCTCGCCCGGCCCTATGGGCGACTATGGCTACACCTTC; CDR3: CASSSPGPMGDYGYTF
J: TRBJ2-5; size: .; length: 13; D: .; V: TRBV7-3; DNA: TGTGCCAGCAGCATCGCTGGCCAAGAGACCCAGTACTTC; CDR3: CASSIAGQETQYF
J: TRBJ1-2; size: .; length: 15; D: TRBD1; V: TRBV5-4; DNA: TGTGCCAGCAGCTTGAGGACAGGGGCGAATTATGGCTACACCTTC; CDR3: CASSLRTGANYGYTF
J: TRBJ2-2; size: .; length: 14; D: TRBD1; V: TRBV5-4; DNA: TGTGCCAGCAGCTCCGGACAGGACCCCGGGGAGCTGTTTTTT; CDR3: CASSSGQDPGELFF
J: TRBJ1-2; size: .; length: 13; D: .; V: TRBV18; DNA: TGTGCCAGCTCACCAGGGGGGAACTATGGCTACACCTTC; CDR3: CASSPGGNYGYTF
J: TRBJ2-1; size: once; length: 15; D: .; V: TRBV11-2; DNA: TGTGCCAGCAGACAAACGGCAGGGCGATACAATGAGCAGTTCTTC; CDR3: CASRQTAGRYNEQFF
J: TRBJ1-1; size: .; length: 16; D: TRBD1; V: TRBV14; DNA: TGTGCCAGCAGCCAACCGAGAGGACAGGCCAACACTGAAGCTTTCTTT; CDR3: CASSQPRGQANTEAFF
J: TRBJ2-7; size: .; length: 15; D: TRBD2; V: TRBV5-4; DNA: TGTGCCAGCAGTACGGGACTAGCGGGAATCTACGAGCAGTACTTC; CDR3: CASSTGLAGIYEQYF
J: TRBJ2-5; size: .; length: 15; D: .; V: TRBV4-1; DNA: TGCGCCAGCAGCTCCCCCTCCGGAGGGGGAGAGACCCAGTACTTC; CDR3: CASSSPSGGGETQYF
J: TRBJ2-7; size: .; length: 15; D: .; V: TRBV9; DNA: TGTGCCAGCAGCGTAGCAGGGTCCCGCTCCTACGAGCAGTACTTC; CDR3: CASSVAGSRSYEQYF
J: TRBJ2-3; size: .; length: 14; D: .; V: TRBV9; DNA: TGTGCCAGCAGCGTAGCTGGGCACACAGATACGCAGTATTTT; CDR3: CASSVAGHTDTQYF
J: TRBJ2-3; size: .; length: 15; D: .; V: TRBV2; DNA: TGTGCCACCAGAAGCCGTAGCGGTAGCACAGATACGCAGTATTTT; CDR3: CATRSRSGSTDTQYF
J: TRBJ1-1; size: once; length: 14; D: .; V: TRBV18; DNA: TGTGCCAGCTGGGGAATTCGGGGCGGCACTGAAGCTTTCTTT; CDR3: CASWGIRGGTEAFF
J: TRBJ2-5; size: .; length: 15; D: .; V: TRBV27; DNA: TGTGCCAGCAGTCGCACGGTCTTCCCTCAAGAGACCCAGTACTTC; CDR3: CASSRTVFPQETQYF
J: TRBJ2-7; size: .; length: 13; D: TRBD1; V: TRBV5-1; DNA: TGCGCCAGCAGCGCCGGGACAGGAGGGGAGCAGTACTTC; CDR3: CASSAGTGGEQYF
J: TRBJ1-1; size: .; length: 14; D: TRBD1; V: TRBV5-4; DNA: TGTGCCAGCAGCTTGAGAGACAGGGACACTGAAGCTTTCTTT; CDR3: CASSLRDRDTEAFF
J: TRBJ1-4; size: .; length: 14; D: .; V: TRBV5-4; DNA: TGTGCCAGCAGCCGGGACATCACTAATGAAAAACTGTTTTTT; CDR3: CASSRDITNEKLFF
J: TRBJ2-5; size: .; length: 15; D: .; V: TRBV4-1; DNA: TGCGCCAGCAGCCAGGGTCCGGGCGGGGTTGTGACCCAGTACTTC; CDR3: CASSQGPGGVVTQYF
J: TRBJ1-2; size: .; length: 12; D: .; V: TRBV6-5; DNA: TGTGCCAGCCGGGCTCGGGCCTATGGCTACACCTTC; CDR3: CASRARAYGYTF
J: TRBJ1-3; size: .; length: 15; D: .; V: TRBV11-2; DNA: TGTGCCAGCAGGGCAGGTGTTAGCTCTGGAAACACCATATATTTT; CDR3: CASRAGVSSGNTIYF
J: TRBJ1-1; size: .; length: 13; D: .; V: TRBV5-1; DNA: TGCGCCAGCACCCGCCAGGGGAGCACTGAAGCTTTCTTT; CDR3: CASTRQGSTEAFF
J: TRBJ1-2; size: .; length: 15; D: .; V: TRBV5-1; DNA: TGCGCCAGCAGCTTGGAGGGCAGCCCTTCGGGTGGCTACACCTTC; CDR3: CASSLEGSPSGGYTF
J: TRBJ2-3; size: .; length: 15; D: TRBD2; V: TRBV11-2; DNA: TGTGCCAGCAGCCCCCAGCGGGAAGGCACAGATACGCAGTATTTT; CDR3: CASSPQREGTDTQYF
J: TRBJ2-7; size: .; length: 14; D: .; V: TRBV5-8; DNA: TGTGCCAGCAGCTCCCGGCAGACGGGCTACGAGCAGTACTTC; CDR3: CASSSRQTGYEQYF
J: TRBJ2-7; size: .; length: 15; D: .; V: TRBV5-1; DNA: TGCGCCAGCAGCTTGGTTCCAGGGGTGGACTACGAGCAGTACTTC; CDR3: CASSLVPGVDYEQYF
J: TRBJ2-7; size: .; length: 15; D: TRBD1; V: TRBV28; DNA: TGTGCCAGCAGTCGCCCGGGACAGTACAATAGCGAGCAGTACTTC; CDR3: CASSRPGQYNSEQYF
J: TRBJ2-3; size: .; length: 15; D: .; V: TRBV4-1; DNA: TGCGCCAGCAGCCGACCGGGACAAAGCACAGATACGCAGTATTTT; CDR3: CASSRPGQSTDTQYF
J: TRBJ1-5; size: .; length: 15; D: TRBD1; V: TRBV28; DNA: TGTGCCAGCTCGAGAGGGGGCGTGGGCAATCAGCCCCAGCATTTT; CDR3: CASSRGGVGNQPQHF
J: TRBJ2-7; size: once; length: 16; D: .; V: TRBV7-2; DNA: TGTGCCAGCAGCTCCACCCTTGGGACGGTCGCCTACGAGCAGTACTTC; CDR3: CASSSTLGTVAYEQYF
J: TRBJ1-5; size: .; length: 16; D: .; V: TRBV19; DNA: TGTGCCAGTAGTATATGGTCACGGGGGATGGTACAGCCCCAGCATTTT; CDR3: CASSIWSRGMVQPQHF
J: TRBJ2-7; size: .; length: 15; D: .; V: TRBV15; DNA: TGTGCCACCAGCAGAGGCGACACCTACTCCTACGAGCAGTACTTC; CDR3: CATSRGDTYSYEQYF
J: TRBJ2-5; size: once; length: 15; D: .; V: TRBV9; DNA: TGTGCCAGCAGCCCTCGAGGAGTCGGAGCAGAGACCCAGTACTTC; CDR3: CASSPRGVGAETQYF
J: TRBJ1-2; size: .; length: 15; D: .; V: TRBV18; DNA: TGTGCCAGCTCAGCTCAACAGAGGGACCTCTATGGCTACACCTTC; CDR3: CASSAQQRDLYGYTF
J: TRBJ1-1; size: .; length: 15; D: .; V: TRBV5-1; DNA: TGCGCCAGCAGCTTCTATTCCGGCCTGAACACTGAAGCTTTCTTT; CDR3: CASSFYSGLNTEAFF
J: TRBJ2-5; size: .; length: 16; D: TRBD2; V: TRBV11-1; DNA: TGTGCCAGCAGCACGGGACTAGCTGTGTACCAAGAGACCCAGTACTTC; CDR3: CASSTGLAVYQETQYF
J: TRBJ1-2; size: .; length: 16; D: TRBD1; V: TRBV5-1; DNA: TGCGCCAGCAGCTCAAATCCGGGACAGGGAATCTTTGGCTACACCTTC; CDR3: CASSSNPGQGIFGYTF
J: TRBJ1-5; size: .; length: 15; D: .; V: TRBV25-1; DNA: TGTGCCAGCAGTGAATCAGGGGCAAGCAATCAGCCCCAGCATTTT; CDR3: CASSESGASNQPQHF